The sequence of this T cell receptor beta chain was determined in a study of T cell repertoires in cytomegalovirus infection. Overall study context: Evidence of both CMV infection and a matching HLA type came from public TCR beta signatures. Whole-study findings and limits: Totalled public TCR beta family frequency picked out people who carried CMV plus the relevant HLA. HLA-C-restricted, CMV-specific TCR beta clonotypes were dominant ex vivo.

TCRdb analysed the reads with MiXCR anew, one entry per CDR3 protein. Counted here are about 180,000 distinct CDR3 sequences, roughly 14% occurring once; the ten biggest clones make up roughly 30%. The table lists this clonotype with many counts. Antigen: not known. Germline CDR1 and CDR2: MGHDK and SYGVNS. Deletions cut 8 bases from V and 1 base from J, with 14 bases between. This CDR3 has 14 amino acids. V and J are TRBV25-1 and TRBJ1-1; the D is unclear. This clonotype was sampled from a human donor in good health (CMV status not recorded). Some clones in this sample may be carry-over from other donors' samples. Sequenced: PBMCs. Here the CDR3 reads CASSQLFPNTEAFF. For the CDR3, the DNA is TGTGCCAGCTCACAACTTTTCCCGAACACTGAAGCTTTCTTT.